These T cell receptor beta chains were read from a single sample in a study of cytomegalovirus exposure and HLA in healthy donors. Sequencing was performed with immunoSEQ multiplex PCR; in TCRdb, only in-frame clones are kept and a portion is missing. Of tens of thousands of clones listed, about 60% are singletons. The sequenced material came from PBMCs. These receptor sequences come from a man aged 45-60 years in good health and CMV-seropositive. Both conserved end residues are part of each CDR3. The D gene is left open where the match is weak. The size entry is marked missing in some rows and otherwise reads once, few, many or a size class.

d_gene	j_gene	abundance	v_gene	CDR3nt	CDR3aa
-	TRBJ1-2	-	TRBV25-1	TGTGCCAGCAGTGCCCACCAGCGGGGCTACACCTTC	CASSAHQRGYTF
-	TRBJ2-3	once	TRBV6-4	TGTGCCAGCAGTGAAGGGAGGACACTTGGCGCAGATACGCAGTATTTT	CASSEGRTLGADTQYF
-	TRBJ2-1	-	TRBV29-1	TGCAGCGTAGGACAGTTTGAGCAGTTCTTC	CSVGQFEQFF
TRBD2	TRBJ2-1	-	TRBV2	TGTGCCAGCAGTGAAGGTAGCGGGGCCTACAATGAGCAGTTCTTC	CASSEGSGAYNEQFF
TRBD2	TRBJ2-1	-	TRBV10-2	TGCGCCAGCGGGACTAGCGGAGATGAGCAGTTCTTC	CASGTSGDEQFF
-	TRBJ1-1	-	TRBV11-2	TGTGCCAGCAGCTTAGATCGGCAGGGTGAAGCTTTCTTT	CASSLDRQGEAFF
TRBD1	TRBJ2-1	few	TRBV30	TGTGCCAGAGGCCGGGACAGGGTATACAATGAGCAGTTCTTC	CARGRDRVYNEQFF
TRBD1	TRBJ2-7	-	TRBV5-4	TGTGCCAGCAGCATCGGCGGGACAGGCAGCGAGCAGTACTTC	CASSIGGTGSEQYF
TRBD1	TRBJ1-4	few	TRBV6-5	TGTGCCAGCAAACGGGGACAGGTTAATGAAAAACTGTTTTTT	CASKRGQVNEKLFF
-	TRBJ2-1	-	TRBV7-9	TGTGCCAGCAGCGCCCAACTAGTTCCCAATGAGCAGTTCTTC	CASSAQLVPNEQFF
TRBD1	TRBJ1-5	-	TRBV18	TGTGCCAGCTCACAAGAACAGGGGGATCAGCCCCAGCATTTT	CASSQEQGDQPQHF
TRBD2	TRBJ2-3	-	TRBV9	TGTGCCAGCAGCGCCGGGACTAGCCAAGATACGCAGTATTTT	CASSAGTSQDTQYF
-	TRBJ2-1	-	TRBV28	TGTGCCAGCAGGGGTGACAGCTCCTACAATGAGCAGTTCTTC	CASRGDSSYNEQFF
TRBD1	TRBJ2-5	few	TRBV7-9	TGTGCCAGCAGCTGGGGACAGAACCAAGAGACCCAGTACTTC	CASSWGQNQETQYF
TRBD1	TRBJ1-2	-	TRBV7-9	TGTGCCAGCAGCTTTTACGACAGGGATGGCTACACCTTC	CASSFYDRDGYTF
TRBD2	TRBJ2-1	-	TRBV30	TGTGCCTGGAGTCCGAACCCGGGACTAGCGGGGGAGGGTGAGCAGTTCTTC	CAWSPNPGLAGEGEQFF
-	TRBJ2-7	-	TRBV6-1	TGTGCCAGCAGTGAAGCAGGGGCGGCACGGAGCGAGCAGTACTTC	CASSEAGAARSEQYF
TRBD1	TRBJ1-2	few	TRBV4-1	TGCGCCAGCAGCCACGATGGACAGGGAAATGGCTACACCTTC	CASSHDGQGNGYTF
TRBD2	TRBJ2-1	-	TRBV4-3	TGCGCCAGCAGCCAAGTTCCATCTAGCGGGGGCGGGGATGAGCAGTTCTTC	CASSQVPSSGGGDEQFF
TRBD1	TRBJ2-2	-	TRBV7-9	TGTGCCAGCACGGTCACAGGGGCCGGGGAGCTGTTTTTT	CASTVTGAGELFF
-	TRBJ2-7	-	TRBV30	TGTGCCTGGAGGCCTCTACAGGGTATTAAACACGAGCAGTACTTC	CAWRPLQGIKHEQYF
TRBD2	TRBJ2-5	-	TRBV6-5	TGTGCCAGCAGTTCTCTAGCGGGGGGTGTAGAGACCCAGTACTTC	CASSSLAGGVETQYF
TRBD1	TRBJ2-5	-	TRBV7-2	TGTGCCAGCAGCTTAGGAGGGGGCGAGACCCAGTACTTC	CASSLGGGETQYF
TRBD1	TRBJ1-2	few	TRBV16	TGTGCCAGCAGCCAAGAAGGGACAGGGAACTATGGCTACACCTTC	CASSQEGTGNYGYTF
-	TRBJ2-6	-	TRBV5-1	TGCGCCAGCAGCTTGGTGCCGGGGGGGGCCAACGTCCTGACTTTC	CASSLVPGGANVLTF
-	TRBJ2-5	few	TRBV7-7	TGTGCTAGCAGCTTACAAGGGGGATCGGAGACCCAGTACTTC	CASSLQGGSETQYF
TRBD2	TRBJ2-5	once	TRBV28	TGTGCCAGCACATTCGGGCGCAGCGGGAGCGAGACCCAGTACTTC	CASTFGRSGSETQYF
-	TRBJ1-4	-	TRBV15	TGTGCCACCAGCAGCAGGGATATTATGGAAAAACTGTTTTTT	CATSSRDIMEKLFF
-	TRBJ2-2	once	TRBV30	TGTGCCTGGAGTGATCCAGGGATGACCGGGGAGCTGTTTTTT	CAWSDPGMTGELFF
TRBD2	TRBJ2-1	-	TRBV28	TGTGCCAGCAGTTTACTAGCGGGAGGGGGTGAGCAGTTCTTC	CASSLLAGGGEQFF
-	TRBJ1-1	-	TRBV7-8	TGTGCCAGCAGCCCTCGTAGGGGCCCTAGGAACACTGAAGCTTTCTTT	CASSPRRGPRNTEAFF
TRBD1	TRBJ1-2	-	TRBV7-9	TGTGCCAGCAGCTCGACAGGGGGAGCGGGCTACACCTTC	CASSSTGGAGYTF
-	TRBJ1-5	-	TRBV9	TGTGCCAGCAGCCCAGGACAGATACAGGGTCAGCCCCAGCATTTT	CASSPGQIQGQPQHF
-	TRBJ1-6	-	TRBV4-1	TGCGCCAGCAGCCAAGTAACGGGGATTCGGGATAATTCACCCCTCCACTTT	CASSQVTGIRDNSPLHF
TRBD2	TRBJ2-3	-	TRBV30	TGTGCCTGGAGCCTAGCGGGAGGGGGCACAGATACGCAGTATTTT	CAWSLAGGGTDTQYF
TRBD2	TRBJ2-7	-	TRBV27	TGTGCCAGCAGTTTATGGGCTAGCGGGTCGCAGTACTTC	CASSLWASGSQYF
-	TRBJ2-7	-	TRBV7-2	TGTGCCAGCAGCCCCTTAGGAGGCGGCCCCTACGAGCAGTACTTC	CASSPLGGGPYEQYF
-	TRBJ2-1	-	TRBV28	TGTGCCAGCAGAACCAAGGACGGGAGCTCCTACAATGAGCAGTTCTTC	CASRTKDGSSYNEQFF
-	TRBJ2-2	-	TRBV30	TGTGCCTGCGGGACATCGAACACCGGGGAGCTGTTTTTT	CACGTSNTGELFF
-	TRBJ2-7	-	TRBV7-9	TGTGCCAGCAGCTTATTGGTGGGAGTAGGTTCCGAGCAGTACTTC	CASSLLVGVGSEQYF
TRBD1	TRBJ2-1	-	TRBV9	TGTGCCAGCAGCCCAGGGGACAGTTACAATGAGCAGTTCTTC	CASSPGDSYNEQFF
TRBD2	TRBJ2-2	-	TRBV5-1	TGCGCCAGCAGCAGAACTAGCGGCACCGGGGAGCTGTTTTTT	CASSRTSGTGELFF
TRBD1	TRBJ2-3	-	TRBV30	TGTGCCTGGAGAGCCACAGGGGGATATACGCAGTATTTT	CAWRATGGYTQYF